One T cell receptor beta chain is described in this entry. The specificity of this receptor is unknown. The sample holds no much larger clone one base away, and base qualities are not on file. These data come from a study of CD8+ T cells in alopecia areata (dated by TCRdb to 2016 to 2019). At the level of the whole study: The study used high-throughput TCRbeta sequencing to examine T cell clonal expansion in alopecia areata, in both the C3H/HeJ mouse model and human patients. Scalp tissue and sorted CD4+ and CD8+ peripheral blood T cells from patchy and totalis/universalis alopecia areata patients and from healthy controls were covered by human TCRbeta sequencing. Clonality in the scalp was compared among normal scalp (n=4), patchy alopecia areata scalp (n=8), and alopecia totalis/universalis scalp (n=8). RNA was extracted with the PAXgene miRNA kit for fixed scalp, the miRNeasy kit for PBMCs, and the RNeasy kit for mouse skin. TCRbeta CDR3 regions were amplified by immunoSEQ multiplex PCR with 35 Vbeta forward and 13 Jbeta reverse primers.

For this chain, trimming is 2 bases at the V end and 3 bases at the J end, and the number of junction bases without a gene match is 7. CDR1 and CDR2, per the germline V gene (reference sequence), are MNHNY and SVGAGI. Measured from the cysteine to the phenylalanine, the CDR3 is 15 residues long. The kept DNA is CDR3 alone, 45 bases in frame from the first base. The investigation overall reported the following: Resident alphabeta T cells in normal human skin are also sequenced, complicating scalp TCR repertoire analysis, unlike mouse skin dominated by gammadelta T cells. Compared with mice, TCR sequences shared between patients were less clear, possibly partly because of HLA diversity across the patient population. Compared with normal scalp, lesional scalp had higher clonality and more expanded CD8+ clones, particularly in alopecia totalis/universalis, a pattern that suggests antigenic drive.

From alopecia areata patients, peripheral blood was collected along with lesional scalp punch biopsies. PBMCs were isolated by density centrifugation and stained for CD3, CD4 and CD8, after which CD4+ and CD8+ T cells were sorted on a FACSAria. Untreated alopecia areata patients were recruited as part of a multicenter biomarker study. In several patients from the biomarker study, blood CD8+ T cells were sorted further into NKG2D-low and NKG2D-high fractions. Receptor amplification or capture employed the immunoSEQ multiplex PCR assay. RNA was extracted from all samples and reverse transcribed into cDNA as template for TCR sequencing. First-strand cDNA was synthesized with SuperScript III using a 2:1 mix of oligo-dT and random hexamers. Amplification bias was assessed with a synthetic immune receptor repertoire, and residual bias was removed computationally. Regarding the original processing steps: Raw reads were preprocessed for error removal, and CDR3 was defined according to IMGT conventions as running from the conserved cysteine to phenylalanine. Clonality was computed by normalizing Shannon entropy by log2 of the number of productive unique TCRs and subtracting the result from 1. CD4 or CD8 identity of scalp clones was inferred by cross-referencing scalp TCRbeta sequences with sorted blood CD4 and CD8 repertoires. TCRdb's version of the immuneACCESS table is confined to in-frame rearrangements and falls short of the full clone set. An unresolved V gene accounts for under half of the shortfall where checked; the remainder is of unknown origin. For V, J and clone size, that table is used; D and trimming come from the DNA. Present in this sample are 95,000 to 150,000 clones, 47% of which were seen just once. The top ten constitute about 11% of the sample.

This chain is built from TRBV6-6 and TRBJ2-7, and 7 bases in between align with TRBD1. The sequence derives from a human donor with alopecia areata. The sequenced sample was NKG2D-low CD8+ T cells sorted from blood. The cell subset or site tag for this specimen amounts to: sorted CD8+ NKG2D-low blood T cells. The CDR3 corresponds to CASSYPGQHNYEQYF. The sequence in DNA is TGTGCCAGCAGTTACCCGGGACAGCACAACTACGAGCAGTACTTC.